These T cell receptor beta chains were read from a single sample in a study of T cell changes during pregnancy in multiple sclerosis. TCRdb keeps only in-frame clones here, not all; method: immunoSEQ multiplex PCR. The profile covers roughly 20,000 clones, with about 88% appearing a single time and around 7% taken by the ten largest. The sample was CD8+ T cells from peripheral blood mononuclear cells, taken in the third trimester of pregnancy. All receptors derive from a female donor in good health, enrolled as a control in a pregnancy study. Both conserved end residues are part of each CDR3. D genes are given only for firm matches. Size values are once, few and many counts, or a class for expanded clones, and some rows have none.

J gene,V gene,clone size,D gene,CDR3 DNA,CDR3 protein
TRBJ2-4,TRBV14,-,TRBD2,TGTGCCAGCAGCTCGGGACTAGGGAAAAACATTCAGTACTTC,CASSSGLGKNIQYF
TRBJ1-4,TRBV9,-,TRBD1,TGTGCCAGCAGCCCGGACAGGGCTAATGAAAAACTGTTTTTT,CASSPDRANEKLFF
TRBJ2-1,TRBV27,-,TRBD2,TGTGCCAGCAGTTTATCGAAGAGCGGGGTCAATGAGCAGTTCTTC,CASSLSKSGVNEQFF
TRBJ2-5,TRBV18,-,TRBD2,TGTGCCAGCTCACGGACTAGCGGGGGGTACAGGGAGACCCAGTACTTC,CASSRTSGGYRETQYF
TRBJ2-5,TRBV9,-,-,TGTGCCAGCAGCGAAGATTGGGGGCTCACCCACCGAGAGACCCAGTACTTC,CASSEDWGLTHRETQYF
TRBJ2-7,TRBV28,once,-,TGTGCCAGCAGTTCCCCCTATAGCGGAAGGGGGGGCTACGAGCAGTACTTC,CASSSPYSGRGGYEQYF
TRBJ2-3,TRBV18,once,-,TGTGCCAGCTCACCACCGGGGGGGGCCTTTAGCACAGATACGCAGTATTTT,CASSPPGGAFSTDTQYF
TRBJ2-7,TRBV5-1,-,-,TGCGCCAGCAGCTATGGAGGTGCCGGCGAGCAGTACTTC,CASSYGGAGEQYF
TRBJ1-2,TRBV5-6,-,-,TGTGCCAGCAGCCTCCAGGGTAGTGGCTACACCTTC,CASSLQGSGYTF
TRBJ2-1,TRBV7-9,medium-sized,-,TGTGCCAGCAGCGAGGTTACAGGAGGGAATTACAATGAGCAGTTCTTC,CASSEVTGGNYNEQFF
TRBJ2-7,TRBV2,once,-,TGTGCCAGCAGTGAAGGGCAGGGAAGCTCCTACGAGCAGTACTTC,CASSEGQGSSYEQYF
TRBJ2-1,TRBV9,-,-,TGTGCCAGCGGAGAGGGTTTGATGTACAATGAGCAGTTCTTC,CASGEGLMYNEQFF
TRBJ2-7,TRBV7-8,-,-,TGTGCCAGCAGCACCCGGGACAACTCCTACGAGCAGTACTTC,CASSTRDNSYEQYF
TRBJ2-7,TRBV5-4,-,-,TGTGCCAGCAGCCCGACCGGGACAACCTACGAGCAGTACTTC,CASSPTGTTYEQYF
TRBJ2-1,TRBV19,-,-,TGTGCCAGTTGTCCAGGGTTGGTCGGTGAGCAGTTCTTC,CASCPGLVGEQFF
TRBJ1-6,TRBV29-1,-,-,TGCCGTGGCCATGCCAATTCACCCCTCCACTTT,CRGHANSPLHF
TRBJ2-1,TRBV18,-,-,TGTGCCAGCTCACCACCGGATTGGCAGGGGCTGGGCAATGAGCAGTTCTTC,CASSPPDWQGLGNEQFF
TRBJ2-1,TRBV11-1,-,TRBD1,TGTGCCAGCTTGGGACAGGTCAATGAGCAGTTCTTC,CASLGQVNEQFF
TRBJ2-1,TRBV7-8,-,-,TGTGCCAGCAGTTATGAAGCGCGGGAAAGGGATGAGCAGTTCTTC,CASSYEARERDEQFF
TRBJ2-2,TRBV7-9,-,TRBD1,TGTGCCAGCAGCTCCGGGACAGGGCTTAATTCCGGGGAGCTGTTTTTT,CASSSGTGLNSGELFF
TRBJ2-3,TRBV7-2,-,-,TGTGCCAGCAGCTTATGGTACAGAGCCGGATCAGATACGCAGTATTTT,CASSLWYRAGSDTQYF
TRBJ2-7,TRBV6-5,-,TRBD1,TGTGCCAGCAGCCCTGGGACAGGAAACTACGAGCAGTACTTC,CASSPGTGNYEQYF
TRBJ1-6,TRBV4-1,-,TRBD1,TGCGCCAGCAGCCAGGGACAGGTCTTGGGCTCACCCCTCCACTTT,CASSQGQVLGSPLHF
TRBJ2-1,TRBV4-2,-,TRBD2,TGTGCCAGCAGCCCGAGGACTAGCGGGGGGGTCGATGAGCAGTTCTTC,CASSPRTSGGVDEQFF
TRBJ2-7,TRBV21-1,-,-,TGTGCCAGCAGCAAAGAGAGGGGGCGCCGTCAGTACTTC,CASSKERGRRQYF
TRBJ2-1,TRBV27,-,-,TGTGCCAGCCAGATAGCTATCCGGTACAATGAGCAGTTCTTC,CASQIAIRYNEQFF
TRBJ2-7,TRBV5-4,once,TRBD2,TGTGCCAGCAGCCCGGGACTAGCGGGCGAGCAGTACTTC,CASSPGLAGEQYF
TRBJ1-4,TRBV2,-,-,TGTGCCAGCAGGGGGTCCCCAGGGGCCTGGGGAGAAAAACTGTTTTTT,CASRGSPGAWGEKLFF
TRBJ1-1,TRBV29-1,-,TRBD1,TGCAGCGTTGGGGGACAGCTGAACACTGAAGCTTTCTTT,CSVGGQLNTEAFF
TRBJ1-5,TRBV12-5,-,-,TGTGCTAGTGGTCCTCCAGGGCTCTTCGGACAGCCCCAGCATTTT,CASGPPGLFGQPQHF
TRBJ1-5,TRBV19,-,TRBD1,TGTGCCAGTAGCTTGTTCTGGGACAGGGGAGGTCAGCCCCAGCATTTT,CASSLFWDRGGQPQHF
TRBJ2-7,TRBV7-2,once,TRBD1,TGTGCCAGCAGCCCCCGGGACAGTGGGACCTACGAGCAGTACTTC,CASSPRDSGTYEQYF
TRBJ2-2,TRBV6-6,-,-,TGTGCCAGCAGCTGGAGCGGCGGGGAGCTGTTTTTT,CASSWSGGELFF
TRBJ2-7,TRBV29-1,-,TRBD2,TGCAGTGGACTAGCGGAGAGCTCCTACGAGCAGTACTTC,CSGLAESSYEQYF
TRBJ2-7,TRBV6-1,-,-,TGTGCCAGCACTCAACTTTCCGAGCAGTACTTC,CASTQLSEQYF
TRBJ2-1,TRBV27,-,-,TGTGCCAGCAGTTTAGCGGGGGCTGGGGGGTACAATGAGCAGTTCTTC,CASSLAGAGGYNEQFF
TRBJ2-2,TRBV7-3,-,TRBD2,TGTGCCAGCAGCTTGGCCGGGACTAGACCTAGGCGGGAGCTGTTTTTT,CASSLAGTRPRRELFF
TRBJ2-4,TRBV2,many,-,TGTGCCAGCAGTGTGGAGAATACCAAAAACATTCAGTACTTC,CASSVENTKNIQYF
TRBJ2-7,TRBV27,once,TRBD2,TGTGCCAGCAGTTATAGCGGGGGCGACTACGAGCAGTACTTC,CASSYSGGDYEQYF
TRBJ1-3,TRBV9,-,-,TGTGCCAGCAGCGTAAACAGGTCTGGAAACACCATATATTTT,CASSVNRSGNTIYF
TRBJ2-2,TRBV7-2,-,-,TGTGCCAGCAGCTTAGTTAGCGACGGGGAGCTGTTTTTT,CASSLVSDGELFF
TRBJ2-1,TRBV19,-,-,TGTGCCAGTAGTATAGCTGCGGTGGGGAGCGGATACAATGAGCAGTTCTTC,CASSIAAVGSGYNEQFF
TRBJ1-2,TRBV2,-,-,TGTGCCAGCAGTGAAACAGATTGGACAGTTGAAGGCTACACCTTC,CASSETDWTVEGYTF
TRBJ2-5,TRBV30,medium-sized,-,TGTGCCTGGAGTGGGCCGGAGACCCAGTACTTC,CAWSGPETQYF
TRBJ2-1,TRBV9,once,TRBD2,TGTGCCAGCAGCGTAGCCTTGACGGGGGGTGGTGAGCAGTTCTTC,CASSVALTGGGEQFF
TRBJ2-7,TRBV7-3,-,TRBD1,TGTGCCAGCAGCTCCGGGACAGGGTCCTACGAGCAGTACTTC,CASSSGTGSYEQYF
TRBJ1-2,TRBV5-1,-,TRBD1,TGCGCCAGCAGCTTGGCCAGGGGGTTGAGCGGCTACACCTTC,CASSLARGLSGYTF
TRBJ2-3,TRBV7-2,-,TRBD2,TGTGCCAGCAGCTTAGTCGGGGGGGCGTCCGATACGCAGTATTTT,CASSLVGGASDTQYF
TRBJ2-1,TRBV27,-,TRBD2,TGTGCCAGCAGTTTCTCGACTAGCGGCTACAATGAGCAGTTCTTC,CASSFSTSGYNEQFF
TRBJ1-1,TRBV27,-,-,TGTGCCAGCAAGGACAAACCCTACGCGAACACTGAAGCTTTCTTT,CASKDKPYANTEAFF
TRBJ2-1,TRBV7-3,-,TRBD2,TGTGCCAGCAGCCCCCACCTTCCGGGGGGAGAGCAGTTCTTC,CASSPHLPGGEQFF
TRBJ1-1,TRBV19,-,-,TGTGCCAGTAGTATAAGGTGGGGGTCCCGAGGGGGCACTGAAGCTTTCTTT,CASSIRWGSRGGTEAFF
TRBJ2-5,TRBV7-3,-,TRBD2,TGTGCCAGCAGCTTAACGGGAGGGGAAGAGACCCAGTACTTC,CASSLTGGEETQYF
TRBJ1-3,TRBV6-5,-,TRBD1,TGTGCCAGCAGTTACTCGACAGGGTATGGAAACACCATATATTTT,CASSYSTGYGNTIYF
TRBJ1-1,TRBV7-2,-,-,TGTGCCAGCGGCCACGGGCGGGCGGGGGCTGAAGCTTTCTTT,CASGHGRAGAEAFF
TRBJ2-1,TRBV7-3,once,-,TGTGCCAGCAGCCTAGGGAGTGGGGGGAGAAACAATGAGCAGTTCTTC,CASSLGSGGRNNEQFF
TRBJ2-1,TRBV15,-,-,TGTGCCACCAGCAAGCGGGTGAACTCCTACAATGAGCAGTTCTTC,CATSKRVNSYNEQFF
TRBJ2-7,TRBV7-9,-,-,TGTGCCAGCAGCCCCCCGCAGGCCTTCGCCGAGCAGTACTTC,CASSPPQAFAEQYF
TRBJ2-7,TRBV7-9,-,-,TGTGCCAGCAGCTTAGCGCGCGCGGGGCTTCAGCAGTACTTC,CASSLARAGLQQYF